One sample yielded the 8 T cell receptor beta chains listed below, sequenced in a study of graft-versus-host responses after intestinal transplantation. The assay was immunoSEQ multiplex PCR, and TCRdb's table has in-frame clones only and misses some. The sample yields roughly 70,000 clones, 84% seen once. These TCRs are of unknown antigen specificity. Sequenced here: unstimulated CD4+ T cells sorted from spleen or lymph node cells, sampled before transplant. All receptors come from a human donor who was the organ donor for an intestinal transplant.

In this sample, this clone turned up once. The V call is TRBV7-2, the J call TRBJ2-1, with D possibly TRBD1 on 6 matching bases. V gave up 2 bases and J gave up 5 bases, with 25 bases separating them. Per the germline V gene, CDR1 is SGHTA and CDR2 is FQGNSA. CDR3 length equals 19 residues. The CDR3 nucleotides read TGTGCCAGCAGCTTAAGGGGTTCTACAGGGCCCTTATTCAACAATGAGCAGTTCTTC. It yields the protein CASSLRGSTGPLFNNEQFF.

CDR3 bases: TGCAGCGTTCGGGGTCACTTGAACACTGAAGCTTTCTTT. It is translated as CSVRGHLNTEAFF. The chain combines TRBV29-1 with TRBJ1-1, with D unresolved. CDR1 and CDR2 (germline): SQVTM, ANQGSEA. The V and J ends lost 5 bases and 0 bases respectively, with 10 bases between them. The CDR3 has 13 amino acids.

The chain uses TRBV7-9 and TRBJ1-2; TRBD1 matches 9 bases. CDR3 size: 13 residues. The V segment lost 4 bases and the J segment 8 bases; nucleotides outside the gene matches: 5. Germline assignment: CDR1 SEHNR and CDR2 FQNEAQ (reference sequence). In DNA, the CDR3 is TGTGCCAGCAGCTGGGGACAGGGTGAGGGCTACACCTTC. It codes for CASSWGQGEGYTF.

The chain carries TRBV7-6 and TRBJ2-2, with 7 positions matching TRBD1. This CDR3 region has 16 residues. Germline V gene lookup returns CDR1 SGHVS and CDR2 FNYEAQ. V was pared by 5 bases and J by 5 bases, with 11 bases of the junction left unmatched. The CDR3 coding sequence is TGTGCCAGCAGCCTTCACAGACAGGGAATGACCGGGGAGCTGTTTTTT. It is translated as CASSLHRQGMTGELFF.

The chain carries TRBV5-1 and TRBJ1-1; TRBD1 might be the D (6 bases). Deletions cut 0 bases from V and 5 bases from J, with 17 bases between. There are 16 residues in the CDR3. Looked up from germline, CDR1 is SGHRS and CDR2 is YFSETQ. CDR3: CASSLAELQGYTEAFF. The CDR3, as DNA: TGCGCCAGCAGCTTGGCCGAACTACAGGGATATACTGAAGCTTTCTTT.

V is TRBV6-5 and J is TRBJ2-2; perhaps TRBD1 as D (6 bases). Per germline, CDR1 MNHEY and CDR2 SVGAGI. V lost 6 bases and J 3 bases, leaving 11 bases between the germline ends. This CDR3 has 14 residues. CDR3 amino acids: CASSRDKYTGELFF. CDR3 nucleotides: TGTGCCAGCAGCCGGGACAAATACACCGGGGAGCTGTTTTTT.

The V and J genes are TRBV15 and TRBJ2-2; 8 nucleotides agree with TRBD1. V trimming: 0 bases; J trimming: 4 bases; junction bases outside the gene matches: 7. This CDR3 region has 17 residues. CDR1 and CDR2 from the germline V gene are LNHNV and YYDKDF (reference sequence). The CDR3 here is CATSREYKTGVTGELFF. As DNA, the CDR3 is TGTGCCACCAGCAGAGAATATAAGACAGGGGTCACCGGGGAGCTGTTTTTT.

J is TRBJ1-2 and V is TRBV6-5; D call uncertain. There are 13 residues in the CDR3. From germline, CDR1 is MNHEY and CDR2 SVGAGI. Trimming pared 6 bases from V and 2 bases from J, leaving 10 bases between. The CDR3 spells CASSRSGNYGYTF. The CDR3 nucleotides read TGTGCCAGCAGCCGTTCGGGGAACTATGGCTACACCTTC.